The 12 T cell receptor beta chains below come from one sample, sequenced in a study of OX40 agonist ivuxolimab in advanced cancers. The method was immunoSEQ multiplex PCR; TCRdb's version includes in-frame clones alone and lacks a portion of them. The sample lists approximately 69,000 clones; roughly 84% were seen once. Sequenced here: CD4+ or CD8+ T cells sorted from blood, sampled in a trial of the OX40 agonist ivuxolimab. Every receptor here comes from an adult with an advanced solid tumor such as melanoma, head and neck, liver or kidney cancer.

This clone was observed a single time. This sequence joins TRBV5-1 and TRBJ2-3; the match to TRBD2 covers 10 bases. The germline gives CDR1 SGHRS, CDR2 YFSETQ. The CDR3 length is 16 residues. With V trimmed by 4 bases and J by 4 bases, 9 bases remained unmatched. CDR3 residues: CASSTGLAARADTQYF. The DNA for the CDR3 is TGCGCCAGCAGCACTGGACTAGCGGCGCGTGCAGATACGCAGTATTTT.

The J gene is TRBJ2-7, the V gene TRBV30; D not resolved. This CDR3 spans 12 amino acids. Germline CDR1 reads GTSNPN; CDR2 reads SVGIG (reference sequence). Trimming shortened V by 2 bases and J by 3 bases, and 8 bases separated the two germline ends. Written as DNA, the CDR3 is TGTGCCTGGAGTTATGTAGACTACGAGCAGTACTTC. Residues: CAWSYVDYEQYF.

V and J are TRBV5-4 and TRBJ2-3, with 9 nucleotides matching TRBD1. Germline V gene data show CDR1 as SGHNT and CDR2 as YYREEE (reference sequence). Trimming took 2 bases from V and 5 from J; bases not matched to a gene: 6. The CDR3 is 15 residues long. The CDR3 protein is CASSFRTGVGDTQYF. As DNA, the CDR3 is TGTGCCAGCAGCTTCCGGACAGGGGTGGGAGATACGCAGTATTTT.

This clone was seen more than once but under ten times. The chain joins TRBV9 to TRBJ2-2; D is ambiguous. This CDR3 is built from 13 residues. With 4 bases removed from V and 4 bases from J, the gap between germline ends came to 8 bases. In germline, CDR1 is SGDLS, CDR2 YYNGEE. The CDR3 here is CASSLSFTGELFF. The CDR3, as DNA: TGTGCCAGCAGCCTCAGTTTCACCGGGGAGCTGTTTTTT.

The V call is TRBV6-1, the J call TRBJ1-3; maybe TRBD1 (5 bases). From germline, CDR1 is MNHNS and CDR2 SASEGT. The CDR3 has 19 amino acids. The germline V and J ends were trimmed by 3 bases and 4 bases, with 25 bases remaining between them. CDR3: CASSEVPLTAGQAGNTIYF. Written as DNA, the CDR3 is TGTGCCAGCAGTGAGGTCCCTTTAACAGCAGGGCAAGCGGGAAACACCATATATTTT.

The chain joins TRBV2 to TRBJ1-1; tentative D call: TRBD1 (5 bases). CDR3 length equals 13 residues. V was clipped by 4 bases and J by 5 bases, with 11 bases between them. Germline CDR1 SNHLY, CDR2 FYNNEI. CDR3 bases: TGTGCCAGCAGTGGGTCCGGGGGGACTGAAGCTTTCTTT. Translated, it gives CASSGSGGTEAFF.

The rearrangement uses TRBV9 and TRBJ2-1, with D perhaps TRBD2 (5 bases). The germline V gene encodes CDR1 SGDLS and CDR2 YYNGEE. The ends were cut back, 4 bases at V and 5 bases at J, with 16 bases in the middle. CDR3 length: 15 amino acids. CDR3 DNA sequence: TGTGCCAGCAGCCCATTGTCAGAGGGTAACAATGAGCAGTTCTTC. Translating gives CASSPLSEGNNEQFF.

The chain couples TRBV20-1 to TRBJ2-2; D tentatively fits TRBD1 or TRBD2 (5 bases each). Germline V gene lookup returns CDR1 DFQATT and CDR2 SNEGSKA (reference sequence). This CDR3 is 11 amino acids long. Trimming shortened V by 2 bases and J by 8 bases, and 6 bases separated the two germline ends. CDR3 sequence reads: CSARWGGELFF. The DNA for the CDR3 is TGCAGTGCTAGATGGGGGGGGGAGCTGTTTTTT.

The chain uses TRBV7-2 and TRBJ2-1, with 9 bases lining up with TRBD2. This CDR3 has 18 residues. Germline V gives CDR1 SGHTA, CDR2 FQGNSA. The V segment lost 0 bases and the J segment 0 bases; nucleotides outside the gene matches: 6. The CDR3 DNA sequence: TGTGCCAGCAGCTTAGCGCCTAGCGGGACCTACTCCTACAATGAGCAGTTCTTC. Translated: CASSLAPSGTYSYNEQFF. Variable domain in full (rest from reference TRBV7-2 and TRBJ2-1): GAGVSQSPSNKVTEKGKDVELRCDPISGHTALYWYRQSLGQGLEFLIYFQGNSAPDKSGLPSDRFSAERTGGSVSTLTIQRTQQEDSAVYLCASSLAPSGTYSYNEQFFGPGTRLTVL.

DNA for the CDR3: TGTGCCAGCAGCCTCAGGAGGACGAACACTGAAGCTTTCTTT. As protein: CASSLRRTNTEAFF. The V call is TRBV7-8, the J call TRBJ1-1, with D hard to call. This CDR3 has 14 residues. Looked up from germline, CDR1 is SGHVS and CDR2 is FQNEAQ. With 5 bases removed from V and 1 base from J, the gap between germline ends came to 11 bases.

This clone was detected a few times. The chain recombines TRBV28 with TRBJ2-1, with D possibly being TRBD1 (6 bases). V lost 4 bases and J 6 bases, leaving 7 bases between the germline ends. Germline V gene sequence: CDR1 MDHEN, CDR2 SYDVKM. This CDR3 comprises 12 residues. CDR3 amino acids: CASSYRVNEQFF. The CDR3 DNA is TGTGCCAGCAGTTACAGGGTCAATGAGCAGTTCTTC.

The rearrangement uses TRBV2 and TRBJ1-1; no clear D gene. The V gene lost 5 bases and the J gene lost 7 bases, with 17 bases spanning the gap. CDR3 length: 14 residues. Germline V gene sequence: CDR1 SNHLY, CDR2 FYNNEI. The CDR3 DNA sequence: TGTGCCAGCAGTCTGCTCGGGCCCGAAATTGAAGCTTTCTTT. It codes for CASSLLGPEIEAFF.